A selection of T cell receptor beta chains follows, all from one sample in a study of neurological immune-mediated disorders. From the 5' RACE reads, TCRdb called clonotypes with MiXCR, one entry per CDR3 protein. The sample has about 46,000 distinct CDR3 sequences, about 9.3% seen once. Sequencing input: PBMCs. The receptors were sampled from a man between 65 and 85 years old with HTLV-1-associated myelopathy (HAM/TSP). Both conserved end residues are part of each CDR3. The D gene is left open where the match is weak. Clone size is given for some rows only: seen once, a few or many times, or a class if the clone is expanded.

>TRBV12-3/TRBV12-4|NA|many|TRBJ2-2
TGTGCCAGCAGTTTAAGGGGGGTCGGGGAGCTGTTTTTT
CASSLRGVGELFF
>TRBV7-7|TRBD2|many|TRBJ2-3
TGTGCCAGCAGCTTAGGAGCGGGAGGCGCAGATACGCAGTATTTT
CASSLGAGGADTQYF
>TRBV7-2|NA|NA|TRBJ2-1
TGTGCCAGCAGCTTAGGACCCATCAATGAGCAGTTCTTC
CASSLGPINEQFF
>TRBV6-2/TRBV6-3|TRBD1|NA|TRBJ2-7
TGTGCCAGCAGGACACAGGGGGACTCCTACGAGCAGTACTTC
CASRTQGDSYEQYF
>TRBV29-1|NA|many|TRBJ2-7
TGCAGCGCCTTCACCTCGTACGGGAACGAGCAGTACTTC
CSAFTSYGNEQYF
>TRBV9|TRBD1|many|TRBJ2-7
TGTGCCAGCAGCGTAGCGCCGGGACAGGCCTTCGAGCAGTACTTC
CASSVAPGQAFEQYF
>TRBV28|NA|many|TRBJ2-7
TGTGCCAGCGGCGCAAACTACGAGCAGTACTTC
CASGANYEQYF
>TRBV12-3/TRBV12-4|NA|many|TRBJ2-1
TGTGCCAGCAGTTTAAACGACGGTGAGCAGTTCTTC
CASSLNDGEQFF
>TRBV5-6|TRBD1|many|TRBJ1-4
TGTGCCAGCAGCCGCTGGGGGACAGGAGTCCAAAAACTGTTTTTT
CASSRWGTGVQKLFF
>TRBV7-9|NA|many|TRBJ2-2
TGTGCCAGCAGCTTTGAGGGGGAGCTGTTTTTT
CASSFEGELFF
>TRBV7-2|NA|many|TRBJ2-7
TGTGCCAGCAGCCTGACTTCTTCCTACGAGCAGTACTTC
CASSLTSSYEQYF
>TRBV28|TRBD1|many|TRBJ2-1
TGTGCCAGCCTCACCTCGGGACAGGGGGCGCGTGAGCAGTTCTTC
CASLTSGQGAREQFF
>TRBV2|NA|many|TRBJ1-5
TGTGCCAGCAGGGGGGGGGGTTCGGAGCAGCCCCAGCATTTT
CASRGGGSEQPQHF
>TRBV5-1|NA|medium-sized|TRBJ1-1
TGCGCCAGCAGCTTGGCCAGGGGGAACACTGAAGCTTTCTTT
CASSLARGNTEAFF
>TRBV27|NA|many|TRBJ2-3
TGTGCCAGCAGTTTAGTACCGGGACTCTATACGCAGTATTTT
CASSLVPGLYTQYF
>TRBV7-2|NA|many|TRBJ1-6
TGTGCCAGCAGCCTCCGTCCGGGCCTTGGTACCCCTTCACCCCTCCACTTT
CASSLRPGLGTPSPLHF
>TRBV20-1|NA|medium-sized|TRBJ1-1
TGCAGTGCTAGAGTAGGGGGGATGAACACTGAAGCTTTCTTT
CSARVGGMNTEAFF
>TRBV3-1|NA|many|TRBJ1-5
TGTGCCAGCAGCCAAACCCAGGGAACCCGGGCTCAGCCCCAGCATTTT
CASSQTQGTRAQPQHF
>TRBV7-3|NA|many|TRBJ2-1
TGTGCCAGCAGCTTAACCCCGGGACCCCTCTATGAGCAGTTCTTC
CASSLTPGPLYEQFF
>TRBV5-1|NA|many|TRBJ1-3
TGCGCCAGCAGCTTGGACGGGTATGGAAACACCATATATTTT
CASSLDGYGNTIYF
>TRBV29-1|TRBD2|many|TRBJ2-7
TGCAGCTGCAGCGGGACTAGCTCCTACGAGCAGTACTTC
CSCSGTSSYEQYF
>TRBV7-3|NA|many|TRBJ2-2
TGTGCCAGCAGCTTAACGCGTTCGGGGGAGCTGTTTTTT
CASSLTRSGELFF
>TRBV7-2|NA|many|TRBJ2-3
TGTGCCAGCAGCTTATGGGATACGCAGTATTTT
CASSLWDTQYF
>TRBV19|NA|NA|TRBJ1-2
TGTGCCACTAGGGCGGGGAATGGCTACACCTTC
CATRAGNGYTF
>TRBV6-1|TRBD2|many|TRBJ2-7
TGTGCCAGCAGTGAATGGCTAGCGGGAGGAACCTCCTACGAGCAGTACTTC
CASSEWLAGGTSYEQYF
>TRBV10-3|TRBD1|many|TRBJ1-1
TGTGCCATCGGTGGACAGGAGATGTCTGAAGCTTTCTTT
CAIGGQEMSEAFF
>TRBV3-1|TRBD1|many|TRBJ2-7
TGTGCCAGCAGCCGCGGGACAGGGAGGCGGAACGAGCAGTACTTC
CASSRGTGRRNEQYF
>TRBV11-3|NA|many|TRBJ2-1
TGTGCCAGCAGCGATGTCGGAGGCTCCTACAATGAGCAGTTCTTC
CASSDVGGSYNEQFF
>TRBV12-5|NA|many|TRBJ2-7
TGTGCTAGTGGTTTGGGAGGTATGAGTCTTTCCGAGCAGTACTTC
CASGLGGMSLSEQYF
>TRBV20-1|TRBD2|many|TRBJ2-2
TGCAGTGCTATGCCGGGACTAGCGTACACCGGGGAGCTGTTTTTT
CSAMPGLAYTGELFF
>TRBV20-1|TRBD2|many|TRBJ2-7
TGCAGTGCTAACAGTCGGGAGGTCGGCGAGCAGTACTTC
CSANSREVGEQYF
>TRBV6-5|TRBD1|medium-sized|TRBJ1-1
TGTGCCAGCAGTTACTCGACAGGGTTGGCTTTCTTT
CASSYSTGLAFF
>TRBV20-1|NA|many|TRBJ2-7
TGCAGTGCCAAAGGGGGGGGGAGCGATTACGAGCAGTACTTC
CSAKGGGSDYEQYF
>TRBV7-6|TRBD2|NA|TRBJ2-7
TGTGCCAGCAGCGCTAACCCACTAGCGTTGGGAACCTACGAGCAGTACTTC
CASSANPLALGTYEQYF
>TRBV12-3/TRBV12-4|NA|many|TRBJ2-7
TGTGCCAGCAGCCAGAGCTCCTACGAGCAGTACTTC
CASSQSSYEQYF
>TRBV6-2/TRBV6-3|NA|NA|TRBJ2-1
TGTGCCAGCACTTACTCGGGGAGGGAGCAGTTCTTC
CASTYSGREQFF
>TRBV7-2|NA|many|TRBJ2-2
TGTGCCAGCAGCTTAAGTCAGGGGAGCACCGGGGAGCTGTTTTTT
CASSLSQGSTGELFF
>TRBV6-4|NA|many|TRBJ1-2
TGTGAGTGGCCTGAACGTGGGGCCTGGAATGGCTACACCTTC
CEWPERGAWNGYTF
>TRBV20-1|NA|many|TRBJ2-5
TGCAGTGAGGCCGCTACGGACGGCGGGACCCAGTACTTC
CSEAATDGGTQYF
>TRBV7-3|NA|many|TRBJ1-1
TGTGCCAGCAGCCGGGACCCGAACACTGAAGCTTTCTTT
CASSRDPNTEAFF
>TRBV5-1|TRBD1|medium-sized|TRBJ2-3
TGCGCCAGCAGCTCCGGGACAGGGAGGATAAATACGCAGTATTTT
CASSSGTGRINTQYF
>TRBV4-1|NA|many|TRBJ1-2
TGCGCCAGCACCATCGAGCGGGGGGCGGATGGCTACACCTTC
CASTIERGADGYTF
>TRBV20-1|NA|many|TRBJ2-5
TGCAGTGCTACCCGGAGTCTGGGAGGAGTCCAAGAGACCCAGTACTTC
CSATRSLGGVQETQYF
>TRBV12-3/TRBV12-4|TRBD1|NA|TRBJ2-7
TGTGCCAAAACCCCTCCAGACAGGGAGTGCTACGAGCAGTACTTC
CAKTPPDRECYEQYF
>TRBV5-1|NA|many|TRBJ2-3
TGCGCCAGCAGCCCGGACGGCACAGATACGCAGTATTTT
CASSPDGTDTQYF
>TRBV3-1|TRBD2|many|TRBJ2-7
TGTGCCAGCGGTAGCGGGAGGGCCGCGTACGAGCAGTACTTC
CASGSGRAAYEQYF
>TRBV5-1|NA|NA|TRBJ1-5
TGCGCCAGCAGCTACGGACACAATGGCAATCAGTCCCAGCATTTT
CASSYGHNGNQSQHF
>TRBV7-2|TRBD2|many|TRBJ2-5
TGTGCCAGCAGCTCCACACTAGCGGACCTTCAAGAGACCCAGTACTTC
CASSSTLADLQETQYF
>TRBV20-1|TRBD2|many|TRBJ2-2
TGCAGTGCAAGACCCTGGACTAGCGGGAGCCTCACCGGGGAGCTGTTTTTT
CSARPWTSGSLTGELFF
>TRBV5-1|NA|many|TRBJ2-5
TGCGCCAGCAGCTTGGAGCCAGGGTCTTGGGAGACCCAGTACTTC
CASSLEPGSWETQYF
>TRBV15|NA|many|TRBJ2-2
TGTGCCACCAGCCCACCGAATGGGGATGTCACCGGGGAGCTGTTTTTT
CATSPPNGDVTGELFF
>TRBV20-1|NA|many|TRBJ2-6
TGCAGTGCTAGTTTCGTGGCCCTCTCTGGGGCCAACGTCCTGACTTTC
CSASFVALSGANVLTF